These T cell receptor beta chains were read from a single sample in a study of blood T cell repertoires in COVID-19. Sequencing was performed with immunoSEQ multiplex PCR; in TCRdb, only in-frame clones are kept and a portion is missing. The sample comprises 140,000 or so clones, about 80% of which are singletons, and roughly 3.6% rests with the top ten. Sequenced material: peripheral blood. These receptors were taken from a man between 65 and 80 years old who had recovered from COVID-19. CDR3s include the opening cysteine and the closing phenylalanine or tryptophan. D genes are given only for firm matches. Clone size, where shown, is once, few, many, or a class for clones that have expanded.

j_call | clone_size | d_call | v_call | cdr3_nt | cdr3_aa
TRBJ2-7 | . | . | TRBV20-1 | TGCAGTGCGGGGGGAGGCTACGAGCAGTACTTC | CSAGGGYEQYF
TRBJ2-7 | . | TRBD2 | TRBV30 | TGTGCCTGGAAGGCGGGAGTCCTATCGTACGAGCAGTACTTC | CAWKAGVLSYEQYF
TRBJ1-6 | . | TRBD1 | TRBV10-1 | TGCGCCAGCAGCGGGACAGGGATTGGACCCCTCCACTTT | CASSGTGIGPLHF
TRBJ2-5 | once | . | TRBV6-2/TRBV6-3 | TGTGCCAGCAGTTACGGTGGGAGTCTTCAGGAGACCCAGTACTTC | CASSYGGSLQETQYF
TRBJ1-1 | . | . | TRBV12-3/TRBV12-4 | TGTGCCAGCAGCCAGACAATGAACACTGAAGCTTTCTTT | CASSQTMNTEAFF
TRBJ1-2 | . | . | TRBV5-8 | TGTGCCAGCAGCCCCGGACAGATAAGATATGGCTACACCTTC | CASSPGQIRYGYTF
TRBJ1-1 | . | . | TRBV28 | TGTGCCAGCAGTTCCGCGGGGCTTAACACTGAAGCTTTCTTT | CASSSAGLNTEAFF
TRBJ2-7 | . | TRBD1 | TRBV18 | TGTGCCAGCTCACCAGAGACAGGGAGACACGAGCAGTACTTC | CASSPETGRHEQYF
TRBJ2-5 | . | TRBD2 | TRBV2 | TGTGCCAGCAGGATAAGACTAGCGGGAGGTCAAGAGACCCAGTACTTC | CASRIRLAGGQETQYF
TRBJ2-1 | . | TRBD2 | TRBV5-5 | TGTGCCAGCAGCTTGGCCCTAGCGGGAGGGCCCAATGAGCAGTTCTTC | CASSLALAGGPNEQFF
TRBJ2-5 | . | TRBD2 | TRBV15 | TGTGCCACCAGCAGAGGGGGCCCGGGGGGAGAGACCCAGTACTTC | CATSRGGPGGETQYF
TRBJ2-7 | few | . | TRBV5-1 | TGCGCCAGCAGCTTGGTAACAGGGTTAAAGGCCTACGAGCAGTACTTC | CASSLVTGLKAYEQYF
TRBJ2-7 | . | TRBD2 | TRBV7-8 | TGTGCCAGCAGCCTGGGACTAGCGGACTACGAGCAGTACTTC | CASSLGLADYEQYF
TRBJ2-7 | . | TRBD2 | TRBV6-5 | TGTGCCAGCATGGTCGGGGGGAAGTACGAGCAGTACTTC | CASMVGGKYEQYF
TRBJ2-3 | . | . | TRBV7-3 | TGTGCCAGCAGAAAGCGATCAACGGCAGATACGCAGTATTTT | CASRKRSTADTQYF
TRBJ2-5 | . | . | TRBV1 | TGCACCAGCAGCCAAGATCGAAAAGAAACCGGGACAGGGGAAGAGACCCAGTACTTC | CTSSQDRKETGTGEETQYF
TRBJ1-2 | . | TRBD1 | TRBV6-5 | TGTGCCAGCAGACAGGGGTCAGGGATGGGCTATGGCTACACCTTC | CASRQGSGMGYGYTF
TRBJ1-3 | . | TRBD1 | TRBV4-1 | TGCGCCAGCAGCCAACCTCGGACAGGGACCGGAAACACCATATATTTT | CASSQPRTGTGNTIYF